The clone carrying this T cell receptor (beta chain) was seen more than once but under ten times. Its antigen is not known. These data come from a study of blood T cells in healthy people across ages. Study findings and constraints: TCR beta diversity, measured per million T cells, fell in a roughly linear way with age. Relative to aged donors, long-lived donors carried more naive CD4+ cells and displayed higher diversity.

The second PCR ran about 6 to 12 cycles with a sample-barcoded 5' primer and J-beta primers. A template-switch adaptor that had 12 random nucleotides put a tag on each cDNA molecule. TCRdb reanalysed the 5' RACE reads using MiXCR and keeps one entry per CDR3 protein. This table holds hundreds of thousands of distinct CDR3 sequences, around three fifths found once. After removal of 1 base from V and 3 bases from J, the junction contained 0 bases not matched to a gene. Germline values: CDR1 MGHDK, CDR2 SYGVNS. The CDR3 extends over 15 amino acids. The specimen sequenced was blood. This TCR was sampled from a middle-aged man in good health. V and J are TRBV25-1 and TRBJ2-1, with 10 bases lining up with TRBD2. CDR3 in DNA: TGTGCCAGCAGTGAATCTAGCGGGGGCTACAATGAGCAGTTCTTC. Translation: CASSESSGGYNEQFF.